A selection of T cell receptor beta chains follows, all from one sample in a study of OX40 agonist ivuxolimab in advanced cancers. Generated by immunoSEQ multiplex PCR, the TCRdb table keeps only in-frame clones and is missing some. The repertoire consists of some 76,000 clones, with 84% occurring once and the leading ten covering under 7%. Sample: CD4+ or CD8+ T cells sorted from blood, taken in a trial of the OX40 agonist ivuxolimab. These receptors all stem from an adult with an advanced solid tumor such as melanoma, head and neck, liver or kidney cancer. The CDR3 runs from the conserved cysteine through the conserved F or W. D genes are given only for firm matches. Clone size is stated in some rows and not others, as once, few, many or a class when expanded.

CDR3aa,CDR3nt,v_gene,j_gene,d_gene,abundance
CASSWTAYNEQFF,TGTGCCAGCAGCTGGACCGCTTACAATGAGCAGTTCTTC,TRBV7-9,TRBJ2-1,NA,NA
CASSQELNTGELFF,TGCGCCAGCAGCCAAGAACTTAACACCGGGGAGCTGTTTTTT,TRBV4-3,TRBJ2-2,NA,NA
CASSLVAGAYNEQFF,TGTGCCAGCAGCTTAGTAGCGGGAGCCTACAATGAGCAGTTCTTC,TRBV7-2,TRBJ2-1,TRBD2,NA
CASSLYQGQETQYF,TGTGCCAGCAGCCTTTACCAGGGGCAAGAGACCCAGTACTTC,TRBV7-2,TRBJ2-5,NA,once
CASSDYTGSRNGYTF,TGTGCCAGCAGCGACTACACAGGGTCTAGGAATGGCTACACCTTC,TRBV7-2,TRBJ1-2,NA,NA
CASRPPEEGSEQYF,TGTGCCAGCAGGCCTCCAGAGGAGGGTTCCGAGCAGTACTTC,TRBV7-9,TRBJ2-7,NA,NA
CASSQDLSDGGQYF,TGTGCCAGCAGCCAAGATTTGAGTGACGGGGGGCAGTACTTC,TRBV4-2,TRBJ2-7,NA,NA
CASSKVGVPKGVYNEQFF,TGTGCCAGCAGCAAAGTGGGGGTGCCTAAGGGGGTCTACAATGAGCAGTTCTTC,TRBV21-1,TRBJ2-1,NA,NA
CASSQDQSRTYEQYF,TGCGCCAGCAGCCAAGACCAGTCGAGAACCTACGAGCAGTACTTC,TRBV4-3,TRBJ2-7,NA,once
CAWSVLSAMNTEAFF,TGTGCCTGGAGTGTACTTTCCGCCATGAACACTGAAGCTTTCTTT,TRBV30,TRBJ1-1,NA,NA
CASSLADSYKPQHF,TGTGCCAGCAGCTTAGCCGACAGCTATAAGCCCCAGCATTTT,TRBV7-2,TRBJ1-5,NA,NA
CASSLDRVSGFTGELFF,TGTGCCAGCAGCTTAGATCGGGTTAGCGGCTTCACCGGGGAGCTGTTTTTT,TRBV7-9,TRBJ2-2,NA,NA
CASSSKGQGGTEAFF,TGCGCCAGCAGCTCCAAGGGACAGGGCGGCACTGAAGCTTTCTTT,TRBV5-1,TRBJ1-1,TRBD1,NA
CSVKEPGQGTGELFF,TGCAGCGTCAAAGAACCGGGACAGGGGACCGGGGAGCTGTTTTTT,TRBV29-1,TRBJ2-2,TRBD1,NA
CASSLGQGGEQYF,TGTGCCAGCAGTTTGGGACAGGGGGGCGAGCAGTACTTC,TRBV7-6,TRBJ2-7,TRBD1,NA
CASSLYLLASGPYEQYF,TGTGCCAGCAGCTTATATCTTCTGGCTAGCGGCCCCTACGAGCAGTACTTC,TRBV7-2,TRBJ2-7,TRBD2,NA
CASSRRTGETYEQYF,TGTGCCAGCAGCAGAAGGACAGGGGAAACCTACGAGCAGTACTTC,TRBV6-1,TRBJ2-7,TRBD1,NA
CASSGQGAGTDTQYF,TGCGCCAGCAGCGGACAGGGGGCGGGCACAGATACGCAGTATTTT,TRBV5-1,TRBJ2-3,TRBD1,NA
CASSKATNEKLFF,TGCGCCAGCAGCAAAGCAACTAATGAAAAACTGTTTTTT,TRBV5-1,TRBJ1-4,NA,NA
CASSSGAYNSPLHF,TGTGCCAGCAGTTCCGGGGCCTATAATTCACCCCTCCACTTT,TRBV28,TRBJ1-6,NA,NA
CAISPLGETQYF,TGTGCCATCAGTCCCCTAGGGGAGACCCAGTACTTC,TRBV10-3,TRBJ2-5,NA,NA
CATSRDRGTEAFF,TGTGCCACCAGCAGAGATAGGGGGACTGAAGCTTTCTTT,TRBV15,TRBJ1-1,NA,few
CASSFGTSVEQYF,TGTGCCAGCAGCTTCGGGACTAGCGTTGAGCAGTACTTC,TRBV5-5,TRBJ2-7,TRBD2,NA
CASSRLTTGANTIYF,TGTGCCAGCAGCCGGCTCACGACGGGTGCAAACACCATATATTTT,TRBV4-2,TRBJ1-3,NA,NA
CASSLGVVPWNEQFF,TGTGCCAGCAGCCTGGGGGTAGTCCCCTGGAATGAGCAGTTCTTC,TRBV5-4,TRBJ2-1,NA,NA
CASSPGTGGLGREKLFF,TGTGCCAGCAGCCCAGGGACAGGGGGACTTGGGCGTGAAAAACTGTTTTTT,TRBV9,TRBJ1-4,TRBD1,NA
CASSWGSYNEQFF,TGTGCCAGCAGCTGGGGCTCCTACAATGAGCAGTTCTTC,TRBV7-2,TRBJ2-1,NA,NA
CARLGLTERRNQPQHF,TGCGCCAGGTTAGGTCTGACAGAGAGACGCAATCAGCCCCAGCATTTT,TRBV23-1,TRBJ1-5,NA,NA
CAWSLGTSASTDTQYF,TGTGCCTGGAGTTTAGGGACTAGCGCTAGCACAGATACGCAGTATTTT,TRBV30,TRBJ2-3,TRBD2,NA
CSVRGTSGSTDTQYF,TGCAGCGTCCGGGGGACTAGCGGGAGCACAGATACGCAGTATTTT,TRBV29-1,TRBJ2-3,TRBD2,NA
CASSEGQGRTSPLHF,TGTGCCAGCTCAGAGGGACAGGGAAGGACTTCACCCCTCCACTTT,TRBV18,TRBJ1-6,TRBD1,NA
CASSPRPGTAPATDTQYF,TGTGCCAGCAGCCCGAGACCCGGGACTGCCCCCGCGACAGATACGCAGTATTTT,TRBV11-3,TRBJ2-3,NA,NA
CASSGEGVNTEAFF,TGTGCCAGCAGTGGGGAAGGCGTAAACACTGAAGCTTTCTTT,TRBV6-6,TRBJ1-1,NA,NA
CASSFTGGDLTEAFF,TGTGCCAGCAGCTTTACAGGGGGCGATCTCACTGAAGCTTTCTTT,TRBV7-3,TRBJ1-1,TRBD1,NA
CAISQPSGANVLTF,TGTGCCATCAGTCAACCCTCTGGGGCCAACGTCCTGACTTTC,TRBV10-3,TRBJ2-6,NA,NA
CASSLGRMYSNQPQHF,TGTGCCAGCAGCTTAGGAAGAATGTATAGCAATCAGCCCCAGCATTTT,TRBV7-2,TRBJ1-5,NA,NA
CASSHGLDTDTQYF,TGCGCCAGCAGCCACGGACTAGACACAGATACGCAGTATTTT,TRBV4-1,TRBJ2-3,TRBD2,NA
CASSLRQGRNEKLFF,TGTGCCAGCAGTTTAAGACAGGGAAGAAATGAAAAACTGTTTTTT,TRBV28,TRBJ1-4,TRBD1,once
CASSIRGGFYNEQFF,TGTGCCAGCAGCATCCGGGGAGGGTTCTACAATGAGCAGTTCTTC,TRBV9,TRBJ2-1,TRBD2,NA
CASSLFPHGAEQYF,TGTGCCAGCAGCTTATTCCCTCATGGGGCCGAGCAGTACTTC,TRBV11-2,TRBJ2-7,NA,NA
CASSHGTGSGYTF,TGTGCCAGCAGCCACGGGACAGGGTCTGGCTACACCTTC,TRBV4-2,TRBJ1-2,TRBD1,few
CASTDYPNYEQYF,TGCGCCAGCACCGACTACCCCAACTACGAGCAGTACTTC,TRBV5-1,TRBJ2-7,NA,NA
CASSLDLSGELFF,TGTGCCAGCAGCTTAGACCTTTCCGGGGAGCTGTTTTTT,TRBV7-9,TRBJ2-2,NA,NA
CASSSGYRGRFYEQYF,TGTGCCAGCAGCTCCGGATACAGGGGGCGCTTCTACGAGCAGTACTTC,TRBV11-2,TRBJ2-7,TRBD1,NA
CASNSGRAGNEQFF,TGTGCCAGCAATAGCGGGAGGGCCGGGAATGAGCAGTTCTTC,TRBV2,TRBJ2-1,TRBD2,NA
CASSPEAQGGTEAFF,TGTGCCAGCTCACCAGAAGCACAGGGGGGGACTGAAGCTTTCTTT,TRBV18,TRBJ1-1,TRBD1,few
CASSSGAYGYTF,TGTGCCAGCAGTTCCGGAGCCTATGGCTACACCTTC,TRBV6-6,TRBJ1-2,NA,NA
CASSRNRGSSEKLFF,TGTGCCAGCAGCAGGAACAGGGGCTCAAGCGAAAAACTGTTTTTT,TRBV11-2,TRBJ1-4,TRBD1,NA
CASSELKGANTDTQYF,TGTGCCAGCAGTGAACTAAAGGGGGCTAACACAGATACGCAGTATTTT,TRBV6-1,TRBJ2-3,TRBD1,NA
CASMGPGQGPYEQYF,TGCGCCAGCATGGGGCCGGGACAGGGTCCCTACGAGCAGTACTTC,TRBV10-2,TRBJ2-7,TRBD1,once
CATSARIYSPLHF,TGTGCCACCAGCGCTCGGATCTATTCACCCCTCCACTTT,TRBV15,TRBJ1-6,NA,NA
CASSQGQGARGANVLTF,TGTGCCAGCAGCCAGGGACAGGGGGCGAGGGGGGCCAACGTCCTGACTTTC,TRBV4-2,TRBJ2-6,TRBD1,few
CASSSRGVDTGELFF,TGCGCCAGCAGCTCAAGGGGGGTGGACACCGGGGAGCTGTTTTTT,TRBV5-1,TRBJ2-2,NA,once
CASSLGTGLREQYF,TGTGCCAGCTCACTCGGGACAGGGTTACGCGAGCAGTACTTC,TRBV18,TRBJ2-7,TRBD1,NA
CASSQFLAASTDTQYF,TGTGCCAGCAGCCAGTTCCTGGCCGCCAGCACAGATACGCAGTATTTT,TRBV5-6,TRBJ2-3,NA,once
CASSPLGSMNTEAFF,TGTGCCAGCAGTCCCTTAGGGAGCATGAACACTGAAGCTTTCTTT,TRBV27,TRBJ1-1,NA,NA
CASSGQGNDQPQHF,TGTGCCAGCTCTGGACAGGGAAACGATCAGCCCCAGCATTTT,TRBV18,TRBJ1-5,TRBD1,NA